The 15 T cell receptor beta chains presented below share a single source sample, sequenced in a study of blood T cell repertoires in COVID-19. TCRdb's copy holds only in-frame clones and misses some; the assay was immunoSEQ multiplex PCR. The data show 330,000 or so clones, with over 70% seen just once and around 5% held by the top ten. The sequencing sample was made of PBMCs or T cells enriched from blood (not recorded which). The source is a man aged 30-40 years who had recovered from COVID-19.

The CDR3 is CASSQGAGLVVEQFF. CDR3 in DNA: TGTGCCAGCAGCCAAGGAGCGGGGTTAGTGGTTGAGCAGTTCTTC. This sequence joins TRBV3-1 (or the pseudogene TRBV3-2) and TRBJ2-1; 7 nucleotides agree with TRBD2. From germline, CDR1 is LGHDT and CDR2 YNNKEL (reference sequence). The CDR3 loop spans 15 amino acids. Trimming took 1 base from V and 9 from J; bases not matched to a gene: 9.

This clone was observed a single time. This chain uses TRBV19 with TRBJ1-1, with D unclear. Germline lookup yields CDR1 LNHDA and CDR2 SQIVND (reference sequence). This CDR3 contains 14 residues. V was clipped by 2 bases and J by 0 bases, with 7 bases between them. CDR3 bases: TGTGCCAGTAGTATATCAGGCATGAACACTGAAGCTTTCTTT. Encoded protein: CASSISGMNTEAFF.

This chain connects TRBV4-1 to TRBJ2-1; D call uncertain. Trimming cost V 2 bases and J 0 bases, with 5 bases left between them. CDR3 length equals 14 residues. The germline V gene has CDR1 MGHRA and CDR2 YSYEKL. The CDR3 nucleotides read TGCGCCAGCAGCCAATACAGCTCCTACAATGAGCAGTTCTTC. Translated: CASSQYSSYNEQFF.

Here the CDR3 reads CASSPDGSSYEQYF. The CDR3 DNA reads TGTGCCAGCAGCCCGGACGGGAGCTCCTACGAGCAGTACTTC. The V and J genes are TRBV7-3 and TRBJ2-7; D is possibly TRBD2 (6 bases). The CDR3 has 14 amino acids. CDR1 and CDR2 from the germline V gene are SGHTA and FQGTGA. Trimming took 5 bases from V and 0 from J, leaving 11 bases between them.

The gene calls are TRBV28 and TRBJ1-6, with 7 bases aligning to TRBD1. Trimming cost V 8 bases and J 10 bases; bases outside gene matches: 8. The germline gives CDR1 MDHEN, CDR2 SYDVKM. CDR3 length: 13 amino acids. The DNA of the CDR3 is TGTGCCAGCGACCGGACAGGAGGGTCACCCCTCCACTTT. It codes for CASDRTGGSPLHF.

The V call is TRBV2, the J call TRBJ2-5; TRBD2 might be the D (5 bases). CDR3 length: 12 residues. CDR1 SNHLY and CDR2 FYNNEI come from the germline V gene. The V gene lost 3 bases and the J gene lost 5 bases, with 7 bases spanning the gap. CDR3 nucleotides: TGTGCCAGCAGTGAGTGGGAGGAGACCCAGTACTTC. Its translation: CASSEWEETQYF.

V and J are TRBV19 and TRBJ2-2, with a possible D match to TRBD1 (6 bases). Germline assignment: CDR1 LNHDA and CDR2 SQIVND (reference sequence). V lost 6 bases, J lost 4 bases, and 9 bases lay in between. The CDR3 sequence is 13 residues long. DNA of the CDR3: TGTGCCAGTAGGACAGGCGGCACCGGGGAGCTGTTTTTT. Encoded protein: CASRTGGTGELFF.

The chain links TRBV10-3 to TRBJ2-1; TRBD1 is a possible D gene (6 bases). The CDR3 contains 16 residues. V was shortened by 7 bases and J by 7 bases, with 23 bases between the two germline ends. In germline, CDR1 is ENHRY, CDR2 SYGVKD. CDR3 residues: CAITKNPSGTPNEQFF. CDR3 coding DNA: TGTGCCATCACTAAAAACCCCTCGGGGACACCGAATGAGCAGTTCTTC.

The chain joins TRBV19 to TRBJ2-1, with TRBD2 matching over 9 bases. V shed 2 bases, J shed 3 bases, and the junction held 5 bases outside the gene matches. This CDR3 is 16 amino acids long. Germline lookup yields CDR1 LNHDA and CDR2 SQIVND (reference sequence). CDR3 sequence: CASSILSGGLYNEQFF. The CDR3, as DNA: TGTGCCAGTAGTATACTAAGCGGGGGGCTCTACAATGAGCAGTTCTTC.

This sequence joins TRBV24-1 and TRBJ1-4, with D unresolved. V dropped 8 bases and J dropped 4 bases, with 13 bases sitting between them. Germline V gene data show CDR1 as KGHDR and CDR2 as SFDVKD. The CDR3 runs to 14 residues. In DNA, the CDR3 is TGTGCCACCACCAAGAGGCGTGGTAATGAAAAACTGTTTTTT. Its protein is CATTKRRGNEKLFF.

This sequence joins TRBV19 and TRBJ2-1, with 8 bases lining up with TRBD1. The CDR3 is made up of 15 amino acids. Germline CDR1 LNHDA, CDR2 SQIVND (reference sequence). V was pared by 6 bases and J by 8 bases, with 12 bases of the junction left unmatched. The CDR3 spells CASSVGTGFFDEQFF. The DNA of the CDR3 is TGTGCCAGTAGCGTAGGGACAGGTTTTTTCGATGAGCAGTTCTTC.

The chain combines TRBV6-1 with TRBJ2-2; 7 nucleotides line up with TRBD2. Germline CDR1 reads MNHNS; CDR2 reads SASEGT. V gave up 3 bases and J gave up 4 bases; unmatched junction bases: 2. This CDR3 comprises 14 residues. CDR3 bases: TGTGCCAGCAGTGACCCGGGGGGCACCGGGGAGCTGTTTTTT. It specifies CASSDPGGTGELFF.

The chain links TRBV5-1 to TRBJ1-4; 8 bases are a match to TRBD1. V shed 5 bases, J shed 1 base, and the junction held 7 bases outside the gene matches. Germline CDR1 is SGHRS and CDR2 is YFSETQ. There are 16 residues in the CDR3. In DNA, the CDR3 is TGCGCCAGCAGTTTTGGACAGGGATTAACTAATGAAAAACTGTTTTTT. Translating it yields CASSFGQGLTNEKLFF.

This clone appeared once. The V call is TRBV28, the J call TRBJ1-2; 9 nucleotides agree with TRBD1. Germline-derived CDR1 and CDR2 are MDHEN and SYDVKM. CDR3 length: 15 residues. Unmatched junction bases numbered 9, after V lost 5 bases and J lost 5 bases. The CDR3 loop is CASSTPGQGGYGYTF. In nucleotides, the CDR3 is TGTGCCAGCAGTACACCGGGACAGGGTGGATATGGCTACACCTTC.

The chain couples TRBV5-1 to TRBJ2-7; 10 nucleotides agree with TRBD1. The ends lost 0 bases at V and 1 base at J; junction bases unmatched: 1. CDR1 SGHRS and CDR2 YFSETQ come from the germline V gene. This CDR3 is built from 15 residues. The CDR3 region has the DNA TGCGCCAGCAGCTTGGGACAGGGGGCATCCTACGAGCAGTACTTC. This gives the protein CASSLGQGASYEQYF.